This T cell receptor beta chain was obtained from a study of response to subunit inactivated influenza vaccine. TCRdb ran MiXCR on the RT-PCR reads and lists one entry per CDR3 protein. The sample lists around 760,000 distinct CDR3 sequences, approximately 13% occurring once. Study-wide points: That few new T cells are recruited by each seasonal influenza vaccination was the authors' suggestion.

The CDR3 runs to 17 residues. Germline CDR1 reads SGHAT; CDR2 reads FQNNGV. The trim removed 1 base at V and 2 bases at J, leaving 9 bases unmatched. This clonotype was seen only a few times. No antigen is known for it. V is TRBV11-2 and J is TRBJ2-3; 7 bases align to TRBD2. This clonotype originated in a man in his fifties who received an inactivated influenza vaccine. The sample in question was PBMCs from blood, obtained around 14 days before vaccination. The CDR3 sequence: CASSLVGGATPTDTQYF. The CDR3 nucleotides are TGTGCCAGCAGCTTAGTGGGAGGGGCAACCCCCACAGATACGCAGTATTTT.